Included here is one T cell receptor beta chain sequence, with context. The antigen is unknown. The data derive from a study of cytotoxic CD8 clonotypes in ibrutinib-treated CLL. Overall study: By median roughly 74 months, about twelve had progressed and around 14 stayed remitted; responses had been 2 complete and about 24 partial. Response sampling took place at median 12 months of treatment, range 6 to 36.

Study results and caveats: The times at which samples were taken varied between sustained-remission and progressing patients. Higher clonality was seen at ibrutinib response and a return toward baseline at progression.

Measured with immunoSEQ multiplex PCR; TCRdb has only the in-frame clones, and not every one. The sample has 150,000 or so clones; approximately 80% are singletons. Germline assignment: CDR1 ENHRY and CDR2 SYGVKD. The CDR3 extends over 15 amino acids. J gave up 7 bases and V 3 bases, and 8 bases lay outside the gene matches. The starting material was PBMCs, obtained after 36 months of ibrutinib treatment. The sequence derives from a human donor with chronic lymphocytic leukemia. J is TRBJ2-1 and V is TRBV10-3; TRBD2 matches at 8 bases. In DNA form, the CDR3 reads TGTGCCATCAGTGAAGGAGCGGGAGAGTTAAATGAGCAGTTCTTC. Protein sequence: CAISEGAGELNEQFF.